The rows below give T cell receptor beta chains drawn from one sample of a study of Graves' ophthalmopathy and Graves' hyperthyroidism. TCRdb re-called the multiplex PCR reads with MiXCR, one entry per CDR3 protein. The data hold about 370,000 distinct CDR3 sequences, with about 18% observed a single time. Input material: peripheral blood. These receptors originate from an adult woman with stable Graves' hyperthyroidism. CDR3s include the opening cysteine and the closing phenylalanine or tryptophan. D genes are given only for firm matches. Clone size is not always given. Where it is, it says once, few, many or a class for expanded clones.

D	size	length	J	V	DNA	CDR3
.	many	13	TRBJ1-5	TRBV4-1	TGCGCCAGCAGCCAAGCTGAGGATCAGCCCCAGCATTTT	CASSQAEDQPQHF
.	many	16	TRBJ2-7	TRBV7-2	TGTGCCAGCAGCTCAAACAGAGGAGTGTTCGGGACAGAGCAGTACTTC	CASSSNRGVFGTEQYF
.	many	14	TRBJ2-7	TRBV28	TGTGCCAGCCAACCGACAGATCCATCCTACGAGCAGTACTTC	CASQPTDPSYEQYF
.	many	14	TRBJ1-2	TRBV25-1	TGTGCCAGCAAAGCGGCAGGCGGAGGCTATGGCTACACCTTC	CASKAAGGGYGYTF
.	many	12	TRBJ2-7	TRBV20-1	TGCAGTGCTACGCAGGTTTCCTACGAGCAGTACTTC	CSATQVSYEQYF
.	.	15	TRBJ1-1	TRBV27	TGTGCCAGCAGTTTAAGCGGGGGGCCGAACGCTGAAGCTTTCTTT	CASSLSGGPNAEAFF
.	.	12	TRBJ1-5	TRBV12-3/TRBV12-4	TGTGCCGGCAGCCTCAACAGTTTGCCCCAGCATTTT	CAGSLNSLPQHF
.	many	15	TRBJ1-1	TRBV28	TGTGCCAGCAGTTTATGGAGAGCAGGGAACACTGAAGCTTTCTTT	CASSLWRAGNTEAFF
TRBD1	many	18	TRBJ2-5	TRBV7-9	TGTGCCAGCAGCCCGGGGGTCGAGGGCAGGGGGCTGAGAAAGACCCAGTACTTC	CASSPGVEGRGLRKTQYF
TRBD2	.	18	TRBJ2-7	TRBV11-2	TGTGCCAGCAGCCGGTTTGGGGGTTCCAAGCGGGAGCGGGACGAGCAGTACTTC	CASSRFGGSKRERDEQYF
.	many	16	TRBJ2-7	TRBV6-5	TGTGCCAGCTTTTCCAGCCCTTGGGGAGGGGGGGATGAGCAGTACTTC	CASFSSPWGGGDEQYF
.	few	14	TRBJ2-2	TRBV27	TGTGCCAGCAGGAGGCTAGCGTTCACCGGGGAGCTGTTTTTT	CASRRLAFTGELFF
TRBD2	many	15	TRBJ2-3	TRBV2	TGTGCCAGCAGTGAAACTAGCGGGAGCACAGATACGCAGTATTTT	CASSETSGSTDTQYF
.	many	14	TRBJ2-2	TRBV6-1	TGTGCCAGCAGTGAAGCCCGGGGCACCGGGGAGCTGTTTTTT	CASSEARGTGELFF
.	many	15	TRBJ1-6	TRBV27	TGTGCCAGCAGTTTATTCGGCAGGGTTAATTCACCCCTCCACTTT	CASSLFGRVNSPLHF
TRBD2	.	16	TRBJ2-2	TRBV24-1	TGTGCCACCAGTGGCCGACTAGCGGATAACACCGGGGAGCTGTTTTTT	CATSGRLADNTGELFF
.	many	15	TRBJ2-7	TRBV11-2	TGTGCCAGCAGCTCCTACTGGGACGGTTCCTACGAGCAGTACTTC	CASSSYWDGSYEQYF
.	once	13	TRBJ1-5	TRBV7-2	TGTGCCAGCAGCTTCCTCGGGGATCAGCCCCAGCATTTT	CASSFLGDQPQHF